This T cell receptor (beta chain) is from a study of neurological immune-mediated disorders. Trimming removed 6 bases from V and 8 bases from J, with 29 bases in between. CDR1 is DFQATT, CDR2 SNEGSKA, per germline (reference sequence). The CDR3 consists of 17 residues. This clonotype appeared many times. Each CDR3 protein is one row after TCRdb ran MiXCR on the 5' RACE reads. Found here are roughly 75,000 distinct CDR3 sequences, around 2.6% of them singletons; the top ten hold around 1.1%. Sample: PBMCs. The sequence was collected from a woman aged 25-40 years with multiple sclerosis. The chain employs TRBV20-1 and TRBJ1-5; maybe TRBD1 (5 bases). CDR3 protein: CSARRRGAATVLEPQHF. The CDR3 nucleotides read TGCAGTGCCCGGAGGAGGGGTGCTGCTACCGTGCTGGAGCCCCAGCATTTT.